Following are 22 T cell receptor beta chains from one sample sequenced in a study of blood T cell repertoires in COVID-19. TCRdb's table, derived via immunoSEQ multiplex PCR, lists solely in-frame clones and lacks some. The sample shows 330,000 or so clones, roughly nine tenths of them seen only once. The sequenced material came from PBMCs or T cells enriched from blood (not recorded which). The receptors were sampled from a woman between 25 and 40 years old who had recovered from COVID-19.

The chain employs TRBV7-6 and TRBJ1-1; maybe TRBD1 (5 bases). V dropped 6 bases and J dropped 0 bases, with 23 bases sitting between them. This CDR3 is built from 18 residues. Germline V CDR1 and CDR2: SGHVS, FNYEAQ. The CDR3 sequence is CASSITKGAGLLNTEAFF. DNA of the CDR3: TGTGCCAGCAGTATAACGAAGGGCGCGGGGCTTCTGAACACTGAAGCTTTCTTT.

CDR3 in amino acids: CASSFDSTGELFF. The CDR3 nucleotides are TGTGCCAGCAGTTTCGACAGTACCGGGGAGCTGTTTTTT. The chain couples TRBV27 to TRBJ2-2; D perhaps matches TRBD1 (5 bases). The V end lost 3 bases, the J end lost 5 bases, and 7 bases lay between the germline ends. The CDR3 length is 13 residues. The germline V gene has CDR1 MNHEY and CDR2 SMNVEV (reference sequence).

This clone was observed a single time. The V call is TRBV5-1, the J call TRBJ1-1, with a tentative D call TRBD1 (6 bases). Trimming removed 3 bases at V and 5 bases at J, with 14 bases between. The CDR3 has 14 residues. Germline lookup yields CDR1 SGHRS and CDR2 YFSETQ. The CDR3 sequence: CASSSQGRNTEAFF. CDR3 nucleotide sequence: TGCGCCAGCAGCTCTCAGGGGAGAAATACTGAAGCTTTCTTT.

The gene calls are TRBV3-1 (or the pseudogene TRBV3-2) and TRBJ1-1; 10 bases map to TRBD1. This CDR3 spans 14 amino acids. The ends lost 2 bases at V and 5 bases at J; junction bases unmatched: 2. CDR1 and CDR2 from the germline V gene are LGHDT and YNNKEL (reference sequence). CDR3 residues: CASSQSDRGTEAFF. The CDR3 DNA is TGTGCCAGCAGCCAATCGGACAGGGGGACTGAAGCTTTCTTT.

Points on this clone: Other DNA sequences from this sample encode an identical CDR3 as well. V and J are TRBV19 and TRBJ2-7, with D possibly matching TRBD1 (6 bases). Looked up from germline, CDR1 is LNHDA and CDR2 is SQIVND (reference sequence). Deletions cut 3 bases from V and 2 bases from J, with 8 bases between. The CDR3 runs 13 residues. In DNA form, the CDR3 reads TGTGCCAGTAGTATTCCAGGGGCCTACGAGCAGTACTTC. It yields the protein CASSIPGAYEQYF.

This sequence joins TRBV5-8 and TRBJ2-1; 13 bases align to TRBD2. From germline, CDR1 is SGHTS and CDR2 YDEGEE. Trimming at V came to 3 bases and at J to 10 bases, leaving 10 bases not matched to a gene. This CDR3 comprises 16 residues. CDR3 sequence reads: CASSWGLAGPLGEQFF. The CDR3 coding sequence is TGTGCCAGCAGCTGGGGACTAGCGGGGCCGTTAGGGGAGCAGTTCTTC.

The genes are TRBV21-1 and TRBJ1-4. TRBV21-1 is a known pseudogene. This CDR3 is built from 17 residues. CDR3 nucleotide sequence: TGTGCCAGCAGCAAAGATCCCATAAACTCGAGGAGTGAAAAACTGTTTTTT. Translated: CASSKDPINSRSEKLFF.

The chain is built from TRBV15 and TRBJ2-3, with TRBD2 matching over 10 bases. The ends lost 4 bases at V and 1 base at J; junction bases unmatched: 11. The CDR3 extends over 18 amino acids. Looked up from germline, CDR1 is LNHNV and CDR2 is YYDKDF (reference sequence). The CDR3 DNA follows: TGTGCCACCAGCACAGAGCTCGCTAGCGGGAGAGGCACAGATACGCAGTATTTT. This encodes CATSTELASGRGTDTQYF.

The J gene is TRBJ2-7, the V gene TRBV5-1, with TRBD1 as a possible D gene (6 bases). V was shortened by 0 bases and J by 6 bases, with 10 bases between the two germline ends. The germline V gene has CDR1 SGHRS and CDR2 YFSETQ. There are 13 residues in the CDR3. The CDR3 protein is CASSLDRVGEQYF. The CDR3 nucleotides are TGCGCCAGCAGCTTGGACAGGGTAGGCGAGCAGTACTTC.

V gene TRBV7-8 combines with J gene TRBJ2-7, with D hard to call. Germline values: CDR1 SGHVS, CDR2 FQNEAQ. Trimming shortened V by 1 base and J by 3 bases, and 7 bases separated the two germline ends. The CDR3 totals 13 residues. The CDR3 DNA reads as TGTGCCAGCAGCTTAGTCGAGAACTACGAGCAGTACTTC. It is translated as CASSLVENYEQYF.

The chain is built from TRBV19 and TRBJ1-3; perhaps TRBD1 as D (6 bases). V shed 6 bases and J shed 3 bases, with 12 bases lying between them. Germline lookup yields CDR1 LNHDA and CDR2 SQIVND (reference sequence). The CDR3 extends over 14 amino acids. CDR3 protein: CASRRTEVGNTIYF. CDR3 DNA: TGTGCCAGTAGAAGGACAGAAGTTGGAAACACCATATATTTT.

The rearrangement links TRBV2 to TRBJ1-1, with 7 bases aligning to TRBD1. The CDR3 is 15 amino acids. V lost 5 bases, J lost 4 bases, and 10 bases stayed unmatched. Germline CDR1 and CDR2: SNHLY and FYNNEI. The CDR3 bases are TGTGCCAGCAGTTTTACAGGGGATTTAACCACTGAAGCTTTCTTT. As protein: CASSFTGDLTTEAFF.

This clone occurred once. The gene calls are TRBV9 and TRBJ1-1; 7 bases match TRBD1. Germline values: CDR1 SGDLS, CDR2 YYNGEE. V was clipped by 3 bases and J by 7 bases; unmatched bases: 15. CDR3 length equals 16 residues. In DNA, the CDR3 is TGTGCCAGCAGCGCGCCTCCAGCGGACAGGTTTATTGAAGCTTTCTTT. Its translation is CASSAPPADRFIEAFF.

This chain uses TRBV28 with TRBJ2-7, with 10 bases lining up with TRBD2. J was trimmed by 2 bases and V by 6 bases; bases with no gene match: 7. Germline assignment: CDR1 MDHEN and CDR2 SYDVKM. The CDR3 has 15 residues. Here the CDR3 reads CASSQLAGSPYEQYF. The DNA of the CDR3 is TGTGCCAGCAGCCAACTAGCGGGATCCCCCTACGAGCAGTACTTC.

V usage is TRBV19 and J usage is TRBJ2-7; D may be TRBD2 (6 bases). With 3 bases removed from V and 2 bases from J, the gap between germline ends came to 11 bases. The germline V gene has CDR1 LNHDA and CDR2 SQIVND (reference sequence). This CDR3 comprises 14 residues. This chain's CDR3 is CASSMGGTTYEQYF. The CDR3 DNA sequence: TGTGCCAGTAGTATGGGCGGGACGACCTACGAGCAGTACTTC.

J is TRBJ2-5 and V is TRBV11-2, with D perhaps TRBD2 (5 bases). Germline CDR1 and CDR2: SGHAT and FQNNGV. CDR3 length: 15 residues. The V gene lost 0 bases and the J gene lost 2 bases, with 10 bases spanning the gap. This CDR3 is CASSLDRGEQETQYF. The DNA of the CDR3 is TGTGCCAGCAGCTTAGATCGTGGGGAGCAAGAGACCCAGTACTTC.

The chain links TRBV7-9 to TRBJ2-3, with 7 bases aligning to TRBD2. Germline V lookup: CDR1 SEHNR, CDR2 FQNEAQ (reference sequence). V lost 5 bases and J lost 2; bases outside the gene matches: 16. The CDR3 sequence is 18 residues long. The CDR3 sequence: CASSRWSGASLHTDTQYF. In DNA, the CDR3 is TGTGCCAGCAGCCGCTGGAGCGGGGCATCCCTACACACAGATACGCAGTATTTT.

The chain joins TRBV19 to TRBJ2-5; D is perhaps TRBD1 (6 bases). The V and J ends lost 3 bases and 4 bases respectively, with 15 bases between them. Germline CDR1 is LNHDA and CDR2 is SQIVND (reference sequence). This CDR3 is 15 amino acids long. The CDR3 nucleotides read TGTGCCAGTAGTATGCTAACAGGGTTGGGAGAGACCCAGTACTTC. Translated: CASSMLTGLGETQYF.

This clone has only one observation. This chain joins TRBV19 and TRBJ2-1, with 13 bases identical to TRBD2. The V gene end was trimmed by 1 base and the J gene end by 1 base; junction bases not matched to a gene: 13. The CDR3 length is 21 residues. The germline gives CDR1 LNHDA, CDR2 SQIVND (reference sequence). The DNA of the CDR3 is TGTGCCAGTAGTATAGCCTTACCCGGGACTAGCGGGAAATTGTCCTACAATGAGCAGTTCTTC. Encoded protein: CASSIALPGTSGKLSYNEQFF.

The J gene is TRBJ1-1, the V gene TRBV5-1; D perhaps matches TRBD1 (5 bases). In germline, CDR1 is SGHRS, CDR2 YFSETQ. Trimming removed 0 bases from V and 3 bases from J, with 21 bases in between. CDR3 length: 18 amino acids. CDR3 in DNA: TGCGCCAGCAGCTTGGCCGCAAACTACAGGCCTGACGACACTGAAGCTTTCTTT. Protein product: CASSLAANYRPDDTEAFF.

This chain uses TRBV3-1 (or the pseudogene TRBV3-2) with TRBJ1-4, with TRBD1 as a possible D gene (5 bases). The CDR3 has 15 residues. The germline V gene has CDR1 LGHDT and CDR2 YNNKEL (reference sequence). The V end was cut by 6 bases, the J end by 4 bases, with 15 bases between. CDR3 sequence reads: CASSNGGSNNEKLFF. The CDR3 DNA follows: TGTGCCAGCAGTAACGGGGGGTCGAATAATGAAAAACTGTTTTTT.

This rearrangement joins TRBV12-3 or TRBV12-4 to TRBJ1-2; D perhaps matches TRBD1 (6 bases). Trimming cost V 2 bases and J 8 bases, with 12 bases left between them. The CDR3 is made up of 13 amino acids. This CDR3 reads CASSLRGARGYTF. CDR3 nucleotides: TGTGCCAGCAGTTTACGGGGGGCAAGAGGCTACACCTTC.